The 15 T cell receptor beta chains in this list originate from one sample, sequenced in a study of cytomegalovirus exposure and HLA in healthy donors. Both 60 Vbeta primers and 13 Jbeta primers went into the PCR. The repertoire was sequenced with immunoSEQ multiplex PCR; TCRdb's copy has only in-frame clones and lacks some. The table has just under 250,000 clones, about 80% seen once. Sequenced input: PBMCs. Receptors were obtained from a middle-aged woman in good health and CMV-seropositive.

A few counts support this clone. This chain uses TRBV6-1 with TRBJ1-1; D remains ambiguous. The CDR3 sequence is 15 residues long. V was shortened by 1 base and J by 4 bases, with 13 bases between the two germline ends. Germline CDR1 reads MNHNS; CDR2 reads SASEGT. The CDR3 reads CASSEVGRVGTEAFF. CDR3 nucleotides: TGTGCCAGCAGTGAAGTGGGGAGAGTCGGCACTGAAGCTTTCTTT.

This sequence joins TRBV2 and TRBJ1-1, with D perhaps TRBD1 (6 bases). In germline, CDR1 is SNHLY, CDR2 FYNNEI. V was clipped by 6 bases and J by 8 bases, with 16 bases between them. This CDR3 comprises 13 residues. As DNA, the CDR3 is TGTGCCAGCAGCACCACAGGGAGTGGGGAAGCTTTCTTT. Translating it yields CASSTTGSGEAFF.

CDR3 amino acids: CASSPSSGGSYEQYF. CDR3 DNA: TGTGCCAGCAGCCCGTCGAGCGGAGGCTCCTACGAGCAGTACTTC. The gene calls are TRBV28 and TRBJ2-7; a weak D match, TRBD2 (5 bases). CDR1 and CDR2 from the germline V gene are MDHEN and SYDVKM. The germline V and J ends were trimmed by 6 bases and 0 bases, with 15 bases remaining between them. The CDR3 is made up of 15 amino acids.

The CDR3 reads CASSKEAGVDTGELFF. The DNA of the CDR3 is TGTGCCAGCAGCAAAGAGGCGGGGGTGGACACCGGGGAGCTGTTTTTT. This chain links TRBV21-1 with TRBJ2-2; the table calls TRBD2, which could not be checked here. TRBV21-1 is reported as a pseudogene. The CDR3 covers 16 residues.

The chain is built from TRBV27 and TRBJ2-5; tentatively, D is TRBD2 (5 bases). The CDR3 contains 15 residues. Germline CDR1 and CDR2: MNHEY and SMNVEV (reference sequence). V was cut by 1 base and J by 5 bases, with 14 bases left in between. CDR3 nucleotides: TGTGCCAGCAGTTTATATCGGGGTTCTAGGGAGACCCAGTACTTC. Translating gives CASSLYRGSRETQYF.

In regard to this clone: The junction departs from germline at one end; a sequencing error may be responsible. The rearrangement joins TRBV10-3 to TRBJ1-1, with 7 bases matching TRBD1. CDR1 and CDR2 (germline): ENHRY, SYGVKD. The CDR3 extends over 15 amino acids. The DNA for the CDR3 is TGTGCCATCATTGAGTCGGACAGGAAGAACACTGAAGCTTTCTTT. Amino acids: CAIIESDRKNTEAFF.

This sequence joins TRBV5-8 and TRBJ2-3; D might be TRBD2 (6 bases). Trimming left V 4 bases short and J 0 bases short, with 12 bases between. The CDR3 spans 15 residues. Germline CDR1 reads SGHTS; CDR2 reads YDEGEE. The CDR3 spells CASSQGGTSTDTQYF. In DNA form, the CDR3 reads TGTGCCAGCAGCCAAGGAGGGACTAGCACAGATACGCAGTATTTT.

In this sample, this clone turned up once. The chain couples TRBV7-8 to TRBJ2-5, with a tentative D call TRBD1 (6 bases). This CDR3 comprises 15 residues. V lost 5 bases and J lost 4, with 17 bases in between. Germline lookup yields CDR1 SGHVS and CDR2 FQNEAQ. The DNA for the CDR3 is TGTGCCAGCAGCCCAAGTCGCAGGGGCGGAGAGACCCAGTACTTC. Translating gives CASSPSRRGGETQYF.

The J gene is TRBJ2-3, the V gene TRBV28; TRBD2 matches at 16 bases. Germline loops: CDR1 MDHEN, CDR2 SYDVKM. This CDR3 contains 16 residues. J lost 4 bases, V lost 8 bases, and 6 bases had no gene match. CDR3 DNA: TGTGCCAGCGGGACTAGCGGGGGGGCGGGGGCAGATACGCAGTATTTT. Its translation is CASGTSGGAGADTQYF.

The genes are TRBV6-5 and TRBJ1-5; possible D gene TRBD1, 5 bases. V shed 2 bases and J shed 5 bases, with 7 bases lying between them. This CDR3 has 13 residues. Looked up from germline, CDR1 is MNHEY and CDR2 is SVGAGI. CDR3 bases: TGTGCCAGCAGTTACGGCAGGGATCAGCCCCAGCATTTT. This sequence encodes CASSYGRDQPQHF.

The genes are TRBV27 and TRBJ1-5; 7 positions agree with TRBD1. Germline V CDR1 and CDR2: MNHEY, SMNVEV (reference sequence). V lost 5 bases and J lost 9; bases outside the gene matches: 16. The length of the CDR3 is 16 residues. DNA of the CDR3: TGTGCCAGCAGTACCCCGGAGGGGGCCGTCCGGGGGCCCCAGCATTTT. It specifies CASSTPEGAVRGPQHF.

This rearrangement joins TRBV7-6 to TRBJ2-5, with a weak D call TRBD2 (7 bases). Trimming shortened V by 8 bases and J by 5 bases, and 18 bases separated the two germline ends. The CDR3 has 14 amino acids. The germline V gene has CDR1 SGHVS and CDR2 FNYEAQ. CDR3 sequence reads: CASSGGPLGETQYF. The CDR3 coding sequence is TGTGCCAGCTCCGGGGGGCCGTTGGGGGAGACCCAGTACTTC.

The rearrangement links TRBV7-3 to TRBJ2-1; TRBD2 is a possible D gene (5 bases). Germline CDR1 SGHTA, CDR2 FQGTGA. The V gene lost 3 bases and the J gene lost 8 bases, with 11 bases spanning the gap. This CDR3 is built from 13 residues. The CDR3 reads CASSFAGSDEQFF. CDR3 coding DNA: TGTGCCAGCAGCTTCGCGGGTTCGGATGAGCAGTTCTTC.

The chain recombines TRBV5-1 with TRBJ2-7; 12 positions match TRBD2. CDR3 length: 13 residues. Germline CDR1 reads SGHRS; CDR2 reads YFSETQ. V lost 4 bases to trimming and J lost 6 bases; unmatched junction nucleotides: 2. The CDR3 loop is CASSTSGRSEQYF. CDR3 DNA sequence: TGCGCCAGCAGCACTAGCGGGAGGTCCGAGCAGTACTTC.

The chain employs TRBV5-1 and TRBJ2-1; 10 positions agree with TRBD2. J gave up 8 bases and V 4 bases, and 12 bases lay outside the gene matches. The length of the CDR3 is 16 residues. From germline, CDR1 is SGHRS and CDR2 YFSETQ. The CDR3 nucleotides are TGCGCCAGCAGCCCACTCGAGGTAGCGGGAGGAGATGAGCAGTTCTTC. Its protein is CASSPLEVAGGDEQFF.